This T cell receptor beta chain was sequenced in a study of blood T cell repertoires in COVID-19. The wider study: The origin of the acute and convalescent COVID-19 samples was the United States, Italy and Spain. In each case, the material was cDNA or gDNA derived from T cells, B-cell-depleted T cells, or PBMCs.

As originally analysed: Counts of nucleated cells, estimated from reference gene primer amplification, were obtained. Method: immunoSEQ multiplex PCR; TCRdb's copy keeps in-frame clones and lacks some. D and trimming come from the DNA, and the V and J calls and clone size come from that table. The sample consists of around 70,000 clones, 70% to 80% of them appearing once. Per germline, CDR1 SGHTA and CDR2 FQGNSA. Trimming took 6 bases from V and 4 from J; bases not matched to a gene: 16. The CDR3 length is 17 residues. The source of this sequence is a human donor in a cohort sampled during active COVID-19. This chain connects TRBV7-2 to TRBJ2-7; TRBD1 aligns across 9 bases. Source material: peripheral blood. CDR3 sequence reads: CASSPGLLGQGMYEQYF. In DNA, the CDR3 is TGTGCCAGCAGTCCTGGCCTATTGGGACAGGGAATGTACGAGCAGTACTTC.